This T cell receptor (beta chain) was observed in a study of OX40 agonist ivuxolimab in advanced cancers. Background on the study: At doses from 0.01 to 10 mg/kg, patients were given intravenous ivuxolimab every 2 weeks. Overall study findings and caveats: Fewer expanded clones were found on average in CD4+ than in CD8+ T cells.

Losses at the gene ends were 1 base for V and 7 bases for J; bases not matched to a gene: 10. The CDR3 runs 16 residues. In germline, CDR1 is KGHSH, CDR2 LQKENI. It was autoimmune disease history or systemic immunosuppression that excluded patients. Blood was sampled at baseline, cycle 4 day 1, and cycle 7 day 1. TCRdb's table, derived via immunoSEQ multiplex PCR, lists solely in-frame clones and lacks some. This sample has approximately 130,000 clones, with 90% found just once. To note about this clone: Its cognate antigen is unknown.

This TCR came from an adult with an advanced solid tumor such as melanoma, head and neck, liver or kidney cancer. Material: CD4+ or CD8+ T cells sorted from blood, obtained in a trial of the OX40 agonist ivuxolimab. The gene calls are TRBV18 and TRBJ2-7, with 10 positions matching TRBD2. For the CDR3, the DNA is TGTGCCAGCTCACCACAGACTAGCGGGCTGGGCGGGGAGCAGTACTTC. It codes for CASSPQTSGLGGEQYF.